These 11 T cell receptor beta chains originate from one sample sequenced in a study of T cell clonality in common variable immunodeficiency (dated by TCRdb to between 2015 and 2017). Library preparation used the immunoSEQ multiplex PCR assay. As stored in TCRdb, this immuneACCESS dataset retains in-frame rearrangements with V and J assigned. A fraction of the clones does not appear; measured against another copy, unresolved V genes explain less than half of the discrepancy, and the remainder lacks a known reason. The table gives over 20,000 clones for this sample, with none occurring only once. The top ten clonotypes cover 3% to 5% of the sample. The research as a whole found: CVID TCRbeta sequences were reported to have fewer deletions and N-nucleotide insertions and to lack highly modified clones with 13 or more V deletions.

The antigens these receptors bind are not known. Sequencing used peripheral blood mononuclear cells. The origin of the receptors is a human donor with common variable immunodeficiency.

This clone was detected only a few times. With the read ending 3 residues before the CDR3 end, the germline J gene is used to fill in that end. This chain uses TRBV7-9 with TRBJ2-2; weak D call: TRBD1 (6 bases). The CDR3 spans 13 residues. The germline V gene encodes CDR1 SEHNR and CDR2 FQNEAQ (reference sequence). Trimming pared 5 bases from V and 6 bases from J, leaving 10 bases between. The CDR3 DNA, read in part, is TGTGCCAGCAGCCCAGGGGTGCCCGGGGAG. Encoded protein: CASSPGVPGE. The whole CDR3 protein reads CASSPGVPGELFF.

The sample holds a few counts of this clone. The read halts 3 residues ahead of the CDR3 end, with the missing end drawn from the germline J gene. V usage is TRBV6-1 and J usage is TRBJ1-1, with 7 nucleotides matching TRBD1. V shed 4 bases and J 6 bases; nucleotides not matched to a gene: 11. CDR1 MNHNS and CDR2 SASEGT come from the germline V gene. The CDR3 runs 15 residues. The DNA read from the CDR3 is TGTGCCAGCAGTGGATACAGGGGAGGTGGCGCTGAA. It is translated as CASSGYRGGGAE. In full, the CDR3 is CASSGYRGGGAEAFF.

This clone occurred a few times. The missing CDR3 end, 3 residues past where the read stops, is filled in from the germline J gene. The J gene is TRBJ2-5, the V gene TRBV5-1; 9 positions agree with TRBD2. The CDR3 is 14 amino acids. Germline trimming cut 4 bases from V and 3 bases from J; bases unmatched to any gene: 4. Per the germline V gene, CDR1 is SGHRS and CDR2 is YFSETQ. CDR3 sequence: CASSRGGGKETQYF. The DNA read from the CDR3 is TGCGCCAGCAGCCGCGGGGGGGGGAAAGAGACC. The full variable domain, in which reference TRBV5-1 and TRBJ2-5 provide the parts outside the CDR3, is KAGVTQTPRYLIKTRGQQVTLSCSPISGHRSVSWYQQTPGQGLQFLFEYFSETQRNKGNFPGRFSGRQFSNSRSEMNVSTLELGDSALYLCASSRGGGKETQYFGPGTRLLVL.

This clone ranks as medium-sized (0.01 to 0.1%). The read falls 3 residues short of the CDR3 end, and the missing part is taken from the germline J gene. This chain connects TRBV29-1 to TRBJ2-2, with 10 bases aligning to TRBD2. The length of the CDR3 is 17 residues. The V gene end was trimmed by 0 bases and the J gene end by 7 bases; junction bases not matched to a gene: 11. Per germline, CDR1 SQVTM and CDR2 ANQGSEA. CDR3 amino acids: CSVEEVGLAGVSGELFF. The sequenced part of the CDR3 DNA is TGCAGCGTTGAAGAGGTGGGCCTAGCGGGAGTCAGCGGGGAG.

Many counts were recorded for this clone. The read is 3 residues too short to cover the CDR3 end, so that end is filled in from the germline J gene. This chain connects TRBV5-4 to TRBJ1-2, with 7 bases lining up with TRBD1. The CDR3 consists of 13 residues. V lost 2 bases and J lost 6; bases outside the gene matches: 4. Germline lookup yields CDR1 SGHNT and CDR2 YYREEE (reference sequence). The CDR3 is CASSFKQGNGYTF. CDR3 DNA (partial): TGTGCCAGCAGCTTCAAACAGGGGAATGGC.

This clone was observed a handful of times. The read falls 3 residues short of the CDR3 end, and the missing part is taken from the germline J gene. The V gene is TRBV20-1, the J gene TRBJ2-7, with D perhaps matching TRBD2 (6 bases). The CDR3 is 15 residues long. CDR1 is DFQATT, CDR2 SNEGSKA, per germline (reference sequence). V dropped 4 bases and J dropped 3 bases, with 19 bases sitting between them. CDR3 sequence reads: CSATRRGGEDYEQYF. The DNA read from the CDR3 is TGCAGTGCTACCCGACGCGGCGGGGAAGACTACGAG.

This clone has more than one count but fewer than ten. The read gets to within 3 residues of the CDR3 end, and the germline J gene fills in the rest. The chain uses TRBV7-8 and TRBJ2-5; D is possibly TRBD2 (5 bases). Germline loops: CDR1 SGHVS, CDR2 FQNEAQ. The ends were cut back, 1 base at V and 4 bases at J, with 10 bases in the middle. This CDR3 is built from 14 residues. The CDR3 bases that were read are TGTGCCAGCAGCTTAGAACGGGGTCGAGAGACC. Translating gives CASSLERGRET. The full CDR3 reads CASSLERGRETQYF.

This clone has ten or more counts. The sequence runs out 3 residues before the end of the CDR3; the remainder is reconstructed from the germline J gene. The V and J genes are TRBV5-1 and TRBJ1-4; the D is unclear. Germline assignment: CDR1 SGHRS and CDR2 YFSETQ. The CDR3 loop spans 15 amino acids. V gave up 0 bases and J gave up 2 bases, with 8 bases separating them. The sequenced CDR3 bases are TGCGCCAGCAGCTTGGGGCTCCTTACTAATGAAAAA. It encodes CASSLGLLTNEK. The whole CDR3 sequence reads CASSLGLLTNEKLFF.

This clone was counted many times. The read is 3 residues too short to cover the CDR3 end, so that end is filled in from the germline J gene. The chain links TRBV30 to TRBJ1-5; possibly TRBD1 for D (6 bases). The CDR3 is 17 residues long. CDR1 is GTSNPN, CDR2 SVGIG, per germline (reference sequence). Trimming removed 0 bases from V and 3 bases from J, with 18 bases in between. The CDR3 loop is CAWSVRGGQLVNQPQHF. CDR3 DNA, as far as it was read: TGTGCCTGGAGTGTTAGGGGGGGCCAGTTGGTCAATCAGCCC.

This clone was picked up many times. The sequenced fragment ends 3 residues before the CDR3 boundary, so the rest is inferred from the germline J gene. This chain joins TRBV7-3 and TRBJ2-5; tentatively, D is TRBD1 (7 bases). CDR1 is SGHTA and CDR2 is FQGTGA in the germline V gene. The CDR3 runs to 14 residues. The V and J ends lost 5 bases and 5 bases respectively, with 15 bases between them. CDR3 DNA (partial): TGTGCCAGCAGCCCCTCCCCAGGGGGGGAGACC. As protein: CASSPSPGGET. The CDR3 as a whole reads CASSPSPGGETQYF.

This clone appeared many times. The read finishes 3 residues shy of the CDR3 end, and the germline J gene is used to complete it. The chain couples TRBV27 to TRBJ1-1; D might be TRBD1 (5 bases). The CDR3 consists of 18 residues. Deletions cut 2 bases from V and 4 bases from J, with 23 bases between. CDR1 and CDR2 from the germline V gene are MNHEY and SMNVEV (reference sequence). CDR3 DNA (partial): TGTGCCAGCAGTTTAAAGTCGGCTATGTGGGGCGCCGGCACTGAA. As protein: CASSLKSAMWGAGTE. In full, the CDR3 is CASSLKSAMWGAGTEAFF.